Listed here are 16 T cell receptor beta chains from one sample, sequenced in a study of blood T cell repertoires in COVID-19. Sequenced by immunoSEQ multiplex PCR; TCRdb stores in-frame clones only, minus some. The sample records 120,000 or so clones, more than 70% being singletons. Sequenced input: peripheral blood. The source of these receptors is a woman older than 75 with acute or convalescent COVID-19.

The chain links TRBV3-1 (or the pseudogene TRBV3-2) to TRBJ2-5; D not resolved. Germline lookup yields CDR1 LGHDT and CDR2 YNNKEL (reference sequence). CDR3 length equals 15 residues. V was shortened by 3 bases and J by 3 bases, with 14 bases between the two germline ends. Written as DNA, the CDR3 is TGTGCCAGCAGCCAGCAAGGCCGCGGCAAAGAGACCCAGTACTTC. This translates into CASSQQGRGKETQYF.

The CDR3 reads CASSGATNEKLFF. The CDR3 DNA reads TGTGCCAGCAGCGGAGCAACTAATGAAAAACTGTTTTTT. The rearrangement links TRBV7-9 to TRBJ1-4; no clear D. V dropped 5 bases and J dropped 0 bases, with 4 bases sitting between them. Germline-derived CDR1 and CDR2 are SEHNR and FQNEAQ (reference sequence). The CDR3 is 13 amino acids. The variable domain in full, with the rest retrieved from reference TRBV7-9 and TRBJ1-4, is DTGVSQNPRHKITKRGQNVTFRCDPISEHNRLYWYRQTLGQGPEFLTYFQNEAQLEKSRLLSDRFSAERPKGSFSTLEIQRTEQGDSAMYLCASSGATNEKLFFGSGTQLSVL.

This clone turned up a few times. The chain is built from TRBV19 and TRBJ1-6; TRBD1 is a possible D gene (6 bases). This CDR3 has 14 amino acids. The V and J ends lost 7 bases and 2 bases respectively, with 9 bases between them. Germline V lookup: CDR1 LNHDA, CDR2 SQIVND (reference sequence). This CDR3 is CASTGEAYNSPLHF. The CDR3 nucleotides read TGTGCCAGTACAGGGGAAGCCTATAATTCACCCCTCCACTTT.

DNA for the CDR3: TGTGCCAGCAGCCAGACTAGTTACGAGCAGTACTTC. It codes for CASSQTSYEQYF. The chain carries TRBV6-5 and TRBJ2-7; a possible D gene is TRBD2 (6 bases). CDR1 is MNHEY and CDR2 is SVGAGI in the germline V gene. The CDR3 extends over 12 amino acids. V dropped 6 bases and J dropped 4 bases, with 10 bases sitting between them.

This clone was counted a single time. The gene calls are TRBV7-6 and TRBJ2-3, with 10 bases aligning to TRBD2. CDR3 size: 16 residues. The germline gives CDR1 SGHVS, CDR2 FNYEAQ. V lost 0 bases, J lost 1 base, and 1 base stayed unmatched. CDR3 residues: CASSLALAGGTDTQYF. DNA for the CDR3: TGTGCCAGCAGCTTAGCGCTAGCGGGGGGCACAGATACGCAGTATTTT.

The rearrangement joins TRBV5-1 to TRBJ1-2, with D uncertain. V gave up 4 bases and J gave up 5 bases, with 12 bases separating them. Per germline, CDR1 SGHRS and CDR2 YFSETQ. The CDR3 is 13 residues long. As DNA, the CDR3 is TGCGCCAGCAGCCCGGACCCGGGGTATGGCTACACCTTC. Its protein product is CASSPDPGYGYTF.

The chain recombines TRBV9 with TRBJ1-3; the D is unclear. V gave up 0 bases and J gave up 0 bases, with 10 bases separating them. Per germline, CDR1 SGDLS and CDR2 YYNGEE. The CDR3 loop spans 16 amino acids. This chain's CDR3 is CASSVGATDSGNTIYF. The CDR3 DNA is TGTGCCAGCAGCGTAGGGGCGACCGACTCTGGAAACACCATATATTTT.

The CDR3 sequence: CASSPGDNSYEQYF. In DNA, the CDR3 is TGTGCCAGCAGCCCTGGGGACAACTCCTACGAGCAGTACTTC. The chain couples TRBV3-1 (or the pseudogene TRBV3-2) to TRBJ2-7; the D gene is possibly TRBD1 (6 bases). V lost 4 bases, J lost 0 bases, and 10 bases lay in between. Germline V lookup: CDR1 LGHDT, CDR2 YNNKEL (reference sequence). This CDR3 spans 14 amino acids.

A word on this clone: Germline and junction disagree at one end, which may indicate a read error. The rearrangement uses TRBV18 and TRBJ1-2, with D possibly being TRBD1 (6 bases). The V gene's germline CDR1 is KGHSH and CDR2 LQKENI. The CDR3 consists of 18 residues. The CDR3 nucleotides are TGTGCCAGCACACCGGGGGCACCCACCGTAGGACAGAACTATGGCTACACCTTC. Translation: CASTPGAPTVGQNYGYTF. The complete variable domain, with remaining parts taken from reference TRBV18 and TRBJ1-2, reads NAGVMQNPRHLVRRRGQEARLRCSPMKGHSHVYWYRQLPEEGLKFMVYLQKENIIDESGMPKERFSAEFPKEGPSILRIQQVVRGDSAAYFCASTPGAPTVGQNYGYTFGSGTRLTVV.

This rearrangement joins TRBV5-5 to TRBJ2-7; D may be TRBD2 (5 bases). The CDR3 loop spans 14 amino acids. V lost 1 base, J lost 1 base, and 9 bases lay in between. Germline V gives CDR1 SGHKS, CDR2 YYEKEE (reference sequence). This CDR3 is CASSLRLASYEQYF. The CDR3 DNA follows: TGTGCCAGCAGCTTGAGGCTAGCTTCCTACGAGCAGTACTTC.

This chain uses TRBV14 with TRBJ1-2; 9 bases align to TRBD1. The J segment lost 5 bases and the V segment lost 3 bases, leaving 7 bases of the junction unmatched. Germline V CDR1 and CDR2: SGHDN, FVKESK. The CDR3 length is 15 residues. CDR3 loop: CASSQIPGQGYGYTF. In DNA, the CDR3 is TGTGCCAGCAGCCAGATACCGGGACAGGGTTATGGCTACACCTTC.

The V gene is TRBV28, the J gene TRBJ2-1; D gene unclear. The length of the CDR3 is 15 residues. Germline CDR1 reads MDHEN; CDR2 reads SYDVKM. The V end lost 6 bases, the J end lost 0 bases, and 12 bases lay between the germline ends. The CDR3 region is CASRESVSSYNEQFF. CDR3 coding DNA: TGTGCCAGCAGAGAGTCTGTTAGCTCCTACAATGAGCAGTTCTTC. The complete variable domain, with remaining parts taken from reference TRBV28 and TRBJ2-1, reads DVKVTQSSRYLVKRTGEKVFLECVQDMDHENMFWYRQDPGLGLRLIYFSYDVKMKEKGDIPEGYSVSREKKERFSLILESASTNQTSMYLCASRESVSSYNEQFFGPGTRLTVL.

This sequence joins TRBV2 and TRBJ2-1; 7 bases line up with TRBD1. The CDR3 runs to 15 residues. The germline CDR1 and CDR2 sequences are SNHLY and FYNNEI. Trimming removed 7 bases from V and 5 bases from J; junction bases left unmatched: 11. CDR3 residues: CASTRDSEGNNEQFF. The CDR3 region has the DNA TGTGCCAGCACCCGGGACAGTGAGGGCAACAATGAGCAGTTCTTC.

For the CDR3, the DNA is TGTGCCAGCAGCCTAAGACTCGGTTCCTCCTACAATGAGCAGTTCTTC. It translates to CASSLRLGSSYNEQFF. The chain combines TRBV7-9 with TRBJ2-1; no definite D call. Per germline, CDR1 SEHNR and CDR2 FQNEAQ (reference sequence). The CDR3 length is 16 residues. V dropped 5 bases and J dropped 0 bases, with 14 bases sitting between them.

The V gene is TRBV3-1 (or the pseudogene TRBV3-2), the J gene TRBJ2-3; 9 bases are shared with TRBD2. The length of the CDR3 is 16 residues. Germline V lookup: CDR1 LGHDT, CDR2 YNNKEL (reference sequence). The trim removed 1 base at V and 2 bases at J, leaving 4 bases unmatched. This CDR3 is CASSQGAGGPTDTQYF. CDR3 coding DNA: TGTGCCAGCAGCCAAGGAGCGGGGGGACCCACAGATACGCAGTATTTT.

The chain recombines TRBV6-5 with TRBJ2-7; maybe TRBD1 (5 bases). Trimming removed 6 bases from V and 3 bases from J, with 15 bases in between. Germline CDR1 MNHEY, CDR2 SVGAGI. There are 14 residues in the CDR3. CDR3 sequence reads: CASSVERGGYEQYF. DNA for the CDR3: TGTGCCAGCAGCGTTGAAAGGGGTGGCTACGAGCAGTACTTC.